Listed here are 12 T cell receptor beta chains from one sample, sequenced in a study of human T cells and chemical hapten exposure. Time point reported: healthy volunteer bleed at 2 weeks. Total RNA was isolated from whole blood that had not been fractionated. MiXCR, run by TCRdb on the RACE reads, gives a single entry per CDR3 protein. The sample consists of 100,000 to 150,000 distinct CDR3 sequences, approximately 9.5% of them appearing once. Sequencing used whole blood. These receptors all stem from a male donor in good health. Some clones in this sample may be carry-over from other donors' samples.

The table lists this clonotype with a few counts. The chain uses TRBV3-1 and TRBJ2-1; TRBD2 matches 8 bases. Trimming at V came to 4 bases and at J to 0 bases, leaving 2 bases not matched to a gene. The germline V gene encodes CDR1 LGHDT and CDR2 YNNKEL (reference sequence). CDR3 length: 15 residues. The CDR3 loop reads CASSRGTSSYNEQFF. CDR3 DNA: TGTGCCAGCAGCCGAGGGACTAGCTCCTACAATGAGCAGTTCTTC.

Notes on this clonotype: This may arise from a read error, as a much more abundant clone is one base away. V usage is TRBV7-9 and J usage is TRBJ2-7, with D tentatively TRBD1 (6 bases). V lost 5 bases, J lost 3 bases, and 11 bases lay in between. Germline CDR1 reads SEHNR; CDR2 reads FQNEAQ (reference sequence). The CDR3 totals 13 residues. CDR3 DNA: TGTGCCAGCAGCGACGGACAGTACTACGAGCAGTACTTC. It codes for CASSDGQYYEQYF. Supplemented by reference TRBV7-9 and TRBJ2-7, the full variable domain reads DTGVSQNPRHKITKRGQNVTFRCDPISEHNRLYWYRQTLGQGPEFLTYFQNEAQLEKSRLLSDRFSAERPKGSFSTLEIQRTEQGDSAMYLCASSDGQYYEQYFGPGTRLTVT.

This chain links TRBV25-1 with TRBJ2-2; D is unresolved. This CDR3 region has 15 residues. Germline V gene data show CDR1 as MGHDK and CDR2 as SYGVNS. The V and J ends lost 5 bases and 2 bases respectively, with 12 bases between them. The chain's CDR3 is CASSMSWTNTGELFF. CDR3 in DNA: TGTGCCAGCAGTATGTCCTGGACCAACACCGGGGAGCTGTTTTTT.

The chain combines TRBV19 with TRBJ2-1, with TRBD2 matching 11 bases. The ends lost 6 bases at V and 3 bases at J; junction bases unmatched: 10. This CDR3 has 17 residues. Germline V gene lookup returns CDR1 LNHDA and CDR2 SQIVND (reference sequence). The CDR3 DNA reads TGTGCCAGTAGGCCGGGACTAGCGGAGAGGGACTACAATGAGCAGTTCTTC. Residues: CASRPGLAERDYNEQFF. The whole variable domain, filled in from reference TRBV19 and TRBJ2-1, reads DGGITQSPKYLFRKEGQNVTLSCEQNLNHDAMYWYRQDPGQGLRLIYYSQIVNDFQKGDIAEGYSVSREKKESFPLTVTSAQKNPTAFYLCASRPGLAERDYNEQFFGPGTRLTVL.

This clonotype was recorded many times. The V call is TRBV18, the J call TRBJ2-5, with TRBD1 as a possible D gene (5 bases). CDR1 is KGHSH and CDR2 is LQKENI in the germline V gene. The germline V and J ends were trimmed by 3 bases and 4 bases, with 12 bases remaining between them. The CDR3 length is 14 residues. The CDR3 bases are TGTGCCAGCTCACCCGGACAACCTCGAGAGACCCAGTACTTC. Its translation: CASSPGQPRETQYF.

There are a few counts of this clonotype. This chain links TRBV29-1 with TRBJ2-1; TRBD2 agrees at 15 bases. The CDR3 sequence is 15 residues long. V was pared by 3 bases and J by 10 bases, with 7 bases of the junction left unmatched. Germline CDR1 reads SQVTM; CDR2 reads ANQGSEA. The CDR3 loop is CSVDRTSGGDAEQFF. The CDR3 nucleotides read TGCAGCGTTGACCGGACTAGCGGGGGGGATGCAGAGCAGTTCTTC.

As concerns this clonotype: The CDR3 does not end in the conserved phenylalanine or tryptophan, so this is likely a read error. Because the CDR3's place on the DNA is in doubt, the DNA is left out and the CDR3 is given as listed by TCRdb. The gene calls are TRBV7-9 and TRBJ1-2. Counting both end residues, the CDR3 totals 15 amino acids. The V gene's germline CDR1 is SEHNR and CDR2 FQNEAQ (reference sequence). CDR3 sequence: CDSSVEERVIYGYNL.

V and J are TRBV2 and TRBJ2-1; 10 positions match TRBD1. The CDR3 spans 16 residues. V lost 6 bases, J lost 5 bases, and 10 bases stayed unmatched. Germline V CDR1 and CDR2: SNHLY, FYNNEI. The CDR3 sequence: CASSQQGQGPHNEQFF. The CDR3 coding sequence is TGTGCCAGCAGCCAGCAGGGACAGGGGCCCCACAATGAGCAGTTCTTC.

This clonotype was observed at least ten times. The genes are TRBV6-5 and TRBJ1-3, with TRBD1 matching over 7 bases. The germline V gene encodes CDR1 MNHEY and CDR2 SVGAGI. The CDR3 covers 15 residues. V was clipped by 4 bases and J by 1 base; unmatched bases: 4. CDR3 nucleotides: TGTGCCAGCAGTTTAGACAGGGCGTCTGGAAACACCATATATTTT. Protein: CASSLDRASGNTIYF.

This clonotype has more than one count but fewer than ten. This sequence joins TRBV29-1 and TRBJ1-2, with 7 bases identical to TRBD1. This CDR3 region has 14 residues. Looked up from germline, CDR1 is SQVTM and CDR2 is ANQGSEA. V dropped 0 bases and J dropped 2; count of bases not matched to a gene: 3. In DNA form, the CDR3 reads TGCAGCGTTGAAGATGGGACAGAAAACTATGGCTACACCTTC. Translation gives CSVEDGTENYGYTF. Full variable domain (rest looked up from reference TRBV29-1 and TRBJ1-2): SAVISQKPSRDICQRGTSLTIQCQVDSQVTMMFWYRQQPGQSLTLIATANQGSEATYESGFVIDKFPISRPNLTFSTLTVSNMSPEDSSIYLCSVEDGTENYGYTFGSGTRLTVV.

This clonotype was counted only a few times. This chain links TRBV6-6 with TRBJ2-1, with 7 bases fitting TRBD2. Germline CDR1 reads MNHNY; CDR2 reads SVGAGI (reference sequence). The junction had 1 base not matched to a gene; V was cut back by 0 bases and J by 5 bases. The CDR3 has 14 amino acids. CDR3 sequence (DNA): TGTGCCAGCAGTTACTCAGGGACTAACAATGAGCAGTTCTTC. Residues: CASSYSGTNNEQFF.

This clonotype was detected only a few times. CDR3 bases: TGTGCCAGCAGCCAAGATGGGCTAGAGCAAGAGACCCAGTACTTC. This gives the protein CASSQDGLEQETQYF. The J gene is TRBJ2-5, the V gene TRBV3-1; D unclear. Trimming removed 0 bases from V and 2 bases from J, with 10 bases in between. The CDR3 is 15 residues long. Germline values: CDR1 LGHDT, CDR2 YNNKEL (reference sequence).